These 10 T cell receptor beta chains share one sample of origin, sequenced in a study of persistence of HIV-infected CD4 T cells. Cells were stimulated nonspecifically with anti-CD3/anti-CD28 magnetic beads. Responding CD4+ T cells were sorted by upregulation of both CD40 ligand and CD69. For these TCRs, the target antigens are not known. The immunoSEQ assay was version 4, run in survey mode. The assay was immunoSEQ multiplex PCR, and TCRdb's table has in-frame clones only and misses some. The sample holds 40,000 to 45,000 clones; approximately 90% are singletons and the top ten take 1.8%. Here the sequenced sample was CD4+ T cells sorted from PBMCs after approximately 18-hour stimulation, taken from a patient who received antiretroviral therapy. The origin of the receptors is an adult man with HIV who was CMV-seropositive.

The J gene is TRBJ1-1, the V gene TRBV27; D unresolved. The V gene lost 5 bases and the J gene lost 1 base, with 14 bases spanning the gap. Germline V gene sequence: CDR1 MNHEY, CDR2 SMNVEV (reference sequence). The CDR3 extends over 15 amino acids. Here the CDR3 DNA reads TGTGCCAGCAGTCCTACCGGACGACCGAACACTGAAGCTTTCTTT. This gives the protein CASSPTGRPNTEAFF.

This clone appeared a few times. This chain joins TRBV7-3 and TRBJ2-7; TRBD1 aligns across 10 bases. V shed 5 bases, J shed 0 bases, and the junction held 4 bases outside the gene matches. CDR1 and CDR2 from the germline V gene are SGHTA and FQGTGA. The CDR3 loop spans 15 amino acids. The CDR3 is CASSTTGGPSYEQYF. The DNA for the CDR3 is TGTGCCAGCAGCACGACAGGGGGCCCCTCCTACGAGCAGTACTTC.

The V and J genes are TRBV29-1 and TRBJ1-1; tentatively, D is TRBD1 (5 bases). V gave up 7 bases and J gave up 7 bases, with 16 bases separating them. Germline values: CDR1 SQVTM, CDR2 ANQGSEA. The CDR3 sequence is 12 residues long. CDR3 amino acids: CSAQEGQSEAFF. The CDR3 nucleotides are TGCAGCGCCCAGGAGGGGCAGAGTGAAGCTTTCTTT.

The chain uses TRBV7-2 and TRBJ1-4, with D perhaps TRBD1 (5 bases). The CDR3 contains 13 residues. Germline V gene lookup returns CDR1 SGHTA and CDR2 FQGNSA. Trimming took 4 bases from V and 12 from J, leaving 15 bases between them. CDR3 bases: TGTGCCAGCAGCTCCAAGGGCCCAGGGCAACTGTTTTTT. Amino acids: CASSSKGPGQLFF.

This clone has a handful of counts. This chain uses TRBV6-4 with TRBJ1-5; tentative D call: TRBD1 (5 bases). CDR1 MRHNA and CDR2 SNTAGT come from the germline V gene. V was shortened by 5 bases and J by 7 bases, with 12 bases between the two germline ends. The CDR3 totals 13 residues. CDR3 in DNA: TGTGCCAGCAGTCCGGAGGGGAGCCAGCCCCAGCATTTT. Protein sequence: CASSPEGSQPQHF.

The chain is built from TRBV27 and TRBJ2-7, with 10 bases matching TRBD2. Germline-derived CDR1 and CDR2 are MNHEY and SMNVEV (reference sequence). The CDR3 contains 15 residues. The J segment lost 1 base and the V segment lost 6 bases, leaving 6 bases of the junction unmatched. Written as DNA, the CDR3 is TGTGCCAGCAGATCCCTGGGACTAGCGTCCTACGAGCAGTACTTC. It translates to CASRSLGLASYEQYF.

This chain joins TRBV10-2 and TRBJ2-5, with D uncertain. V dropped 9 bases and J dropped 5 bases, with 16 bases sitting between them. Per the germline V gene, CDR1 is WSHSY and CDR2 is SAAADI. The CDR3 has 13 residues. The CDR3 here is CASIGAGSETQYF. The CDR3 bases are TGCGCCAGTATAGGCGCAGGTTCGGAGACCCAGTACTTC.

In nucleotides, the CDR3 is TGCGCCAGCAGTCCTACGGGACAGGGGGGTTACGAGCAGTACTTC. Translated, it gives CASSPTGQGGYEQYF. The V call is TRBV5-1, the J call TRBJ2-7, with 11 bases fitting TRBD1. J gave up 4 bases and V 5 bases, and 8 bases lay outside the gene matches. The CDR3 consists of 15 residues. Germline loops: CDR1 SGHRS, CDR2 YFSETQ.

The count of this clone is one. The V call is TRBV6-5, the J call TRBJ1-3; D possibly corresponds to TRBD1 (5 bases). The V gene's germline CDR1 is MNHEY and CDR2 SVGAGI. Trimming removed 4 bases at V and 4 bases at J, with 14 bases between. This CDR3 spans 15 amino acids. CDR3 sequence (DNA): TGTGCCAGCAGTTCCTCCGGGACGCTCGGAAACACCATATATTTT. Translated, it gives CASSSSGTLGNTIYF.

The chain links TRBV3-1 (or the pseudogene TRBV3-2) to TRBJ2-7; TRBD1 matches at 9 bases. After removal of 0 bases from V and 5 bases from J, the junction contained 11 bases not matched to a gene. The germline V gene encodes CDR1 LGHDT and CDR2 YNNKEL (reference sequence). The CDR3 is 17 residues long. The DNA for the CDR3 is TGTGCCAGCAGCCAAGATTTAGGGGGGACAGGGTCGAACGAGCAGTACTTC. Amino acids: CASSQDLGGTGSNEQYF.